The rows below give T cell receptor beta chains drawn from one sample of a study of cytomegalovirus exposure and HLA in healthy donors. Measured with immunoSEQ multiplex PCR; TCRdb has only the in-frame clones, and not every one. The sample includes some 150,000 clones. Sequencing used PBMCs. Receptor source: a woman younger than 30 in good health and CMV-seronegative. The CDR3 runs from the conserved cysteine through the conserved F or W. Each record gives: D gene, J gene, V gene, CDR3 DNA, CDR3 protein. The D gene is left open where the match is weak.

D gene: TRBD2
J gene: TRBJ2-5
V gene: TRBV7-2
CDR3 DNA: TGTGCCAGCAGCCTACGCCCGGGGGGGCAAGAGACCCAGTACTTC
CDR3 protein: CASSLRPGGQETQYF

D gene: -
J gene: TRBJ2-2
V gene: TRBV7-2
CDR3 DNA: TGTGCCAGCAGCTTAGTTGGACTCAAAGGGGAGCTGTTTTTT
CDR3 protein: CASSLVGLKGELFF

D gene: TRBD1
J gene: TRBJ1-2
V gene: TRBV29-1
CDR3 DNA: TGCAGCGTCACACTAGACCGGGACAGGGCTAACTATGGCTACACCTTC
CDR3 protein: CSVTLDRDRANYGYTF

D gene: -
J gene: TRBJ1-3
V gene: TRBV11-2
CDR3 DNA: TGTGCCAGCAGCCCCCAGACTGTCGGAAACACCATATATTTT
CDR3 protein: CASSPQTVGNTIYF

D gene: -
J gene: TRBJ1-1
V gene: TRBV7-9
CDR3 DNA: TGTGCCAGCAGCCTAGCACAGGGTAACACTGAAGCTTTCTTT
CDR3 protein: CASSLAQGNTEAFF

D gene: -
J gene: TRBJ1-4
V gene: TRBV5-5
CDR3 DNA: TGTGCCAGCAGCTCCAACAGGGTTGCAACTAATGAAAAACTGTTTTTT
CDR3 protein: CASSSNRVATNEKLFF

D gene: -
J gene: TRBJ1-6
V gene: TRBV6-6
CDR3 DNA: TGTGCCAGCAGACCTAGCACGAATTCACCCCTCCACTTT
CDR3 protein: CASRPSTNSPLHF

D gene: -
J gene: TRBJ2-7
V gene: TRBV4-2
CDR3 DNA: TGTGCCAGCAGCCCCCTTAGCTCAACTCCCTACGAGCAGTACTTC
CDR3 protein: CASSPLSSTPYEQYF

D gene: -
J gene: TRBJ2-1
V gene: TRBV7-2
CDR3 DNA: TGTGCCAGCAGCTCAGACACTAGCCGTGTGGATGAGCAGTTCTTC
CDR3 protein: CASSSDTSRVDEQFF

D gene: TRBD1
J gene: TRBJ1-2
V gene: TRBV6-5
CDR3 DNA: TGTGCCAGCAGCCCCGACAGGGCGGGAGGCTACACCTTC
CDR3 protein: CASSPDRAGGYTF

D gene: -
J gene: TRBJ2-5
V gene: TRBV5-1
CDR3 DNA: TGCGCCAGCAGCTTGGCCCAGCAAGAGACCCAGTACTTC
CDR3 protein: CASSLAQQETQYF

D gene: -
J gene: TRBJ2-3
V gene: TRBV5-6
CDR3 DNA: TGTGCCAGCAGCCCGTCTCCGGTAGATACGCAGTATTTT
CDR3 protein: CASSPSPVDTQYF

D gene: -
J gene: TRBJ1-3
V gene: TRBV4-2
CDR3 DNA: TGTGCCAGCAGCCAAGCCGGGGGGGGAAACACCATATATTTT
CDR3 protein: CASSQAGGGNTIYF

D gene: TRBD1
J gene: TRBJ2-2
V gene: TRBV9
CDR3 DNA: TGTGCCAGCAGCCCCAGGCCGGGACAGGGCGCCGGGGAGCTGTTTTTT
CDR3 protein: CASSPRPGQGAGELFF

D gene: -
J gene: TRBJ1-1
V gene: TRBV27
CDR3 DNA: TGTGCCAGCAGGCGGGGCGGGCGAGGGACTGAAGCTTTCTTT
CDR3 protein: CASRRGGRGTEAFF

D gene: TRBD2
J gene: TRBJ2-5
V gene: TRBV4-3
CDR3 DNA: TGCGCCAGCAGCCAAGCTTTTCCTAGCGGGGAGACCCAGTACTTC
CDR3 protein: CASSQAFPSGETQYF

D gene: -
J gene: TRBJ1-4
V gene: TRBV6-1
CDR3 DNA: TGTGCCAGCAGTGTAGGGAGGGACATTGAACTGTTTTTT
CDR3 protein: CASSVGRDIELFF

D gene: TRBD1
J gene: TRBJ1-2
V gene: TRBV11-2
CDR3 DNA: TGTGCCAGCAGCACCAACAGGGGGCCTGGCTACACCTTC
CDR3 protein: CASSTNRGPGYTF

D gene: -
J gene: TRBJ1-1
V gene: TRBV28
CDR3 DNA: TGTGCCAGCGCGACAGCCATGAACACTGAAGCTTTCTTT
CDR3 protein: CASATAMNTEAFF

D gene: TRBD1
J gene: TRBJ2-5
V gene: TRBV7-9
CDR3 DNA: TGTGCCAGCAGCGAACAAACTCTTAAACCGGGACAGCAAGAGACCCAGTACTTC
CDR3 protein: CASSEQTLKPGQQETQYF

D gene: TRBD2
J gene: TRBJ2-2
V gene: TRBV6-4
CDR3 DNA: TGTGCCAGCAGTTTGACTAGCGGGAACACCGGGGAGCTGTTTTTT
CDR3 protein: CASSLTSGNTGELFF

D gene: TRBD2
J gene: TRBJ2-1
V gene: TRBV27
CDR3 DNA: TGTGCCAGCAGTCCCACCTCTAGCGGACAATACAATGAGCAGTTCTTC
CDR3 protein: CASSPTSSGQYNEQFF

D gene: TRBD1
J gene: TRBJ1-2
V gene: TRBV27
CDR3 DNA: TGTGCCAGCAGTTCCTCGGGACAGGGGAGGGACTATGGCTACACCTTC
CDR3 protein: CASSSSGQGRDYGYTF

D gene: -
J gene: TRBJ1-2
V gene: TRBV25-1
CDR3 DNA: TGTGCCAGCAGGGGGGGGCTTTACGGCTACACCTTC
CDR3 protein: CASRGGLYGYTF

D gene: TRBD1
J gene: TRBJ1-5
V gene: TRBV7-8
CDR3 DNA: TGTGCCAGCAGCAGGGACAGGGGGCAAAGGGGCAATCAGCCCCAGCATTTT
CDR3 protein: CASSRDRGQRGNQPQHF

D gene: -
J gene: TRBJ2-3
V gene: TRBV28
CDR3 DNA: TGTGCCAGCAGCACTCCTAGCACAGATACGCAGTATTTT
CDR3 protein: CASSTPSTDTQYF

D gene: TRBD1
J gene: TRBJ1-1
V gene: TRBV7-2
CDR3 DNA: TGTGCCAGCAGCCAACAGGGGATCGCTGAAGCTTTCTTT
CDR3 protein: CASSQQGIAEAFF

D gene: TRBD1
J gene: TRBJ2-1
V gene: TRBV6-6
CDR3 DNA: TGTGCCAGCAGAAAGACAGGGAGTGTAACCAATGAGCAGTTCTTC
CDR3 protein: CASRKTGSVTNEQFF

D gene: TRBD1
J gene: TRBJ1-2
V gene: TRBV6-1
CDR3 DNA: TGTGCCAGCCGAATCCCGACAGGGGGTAACTATGGCTACACCTTC
CDR3 protein: CASRIPTGGNYGYTF